This entry lists 28 T cell receptor beta chains sequenced from one sample in a study of blood T cell repertoires in COVID-19. Here immunoSEQ multiplex PCR was the method, and the copy in TCRdb shows in-frame clones only, minus some. The data contain a few hundred thousand clones, roughly four fifths of them singletons. Sequencing was performed on PBMCs or T cells enriched from blood (not recorded which). Source of these receptors: a middle-aged woman with acute COVID-19.

This clone was detected only once. The V call is TRBV5-1, the J call TRBJ2-4; 7 nucleotides line up with TRBD1. CDR1 and CDR2 from the germline V gene are SGHRS and YFSETQ. The CDR3 sequence is 14 residues long. Unmatched junction bases numbered 6, after V lost 4 bases and J lost 5 bases. CDR3 nucleotide sequence: TGCGCCAGCAGCCATGGGACAGTGGAAAACATTCAGTACTTC. Amino acids: CASSHGTVENIQYF.

This clone has just one count. This rearrangement joins TRBV3-1 (or the pseudogene TRBV3-2) to TRBJ2-7; 9 nucleotides line up with TRBD2. The V segment lost 4 bases and the J segment 5 bases; nucleotides outside the gene matches: 3. The CDR3 has 13 amino acids. Germline CDR1 is LGHDT and CDR2 is YNNKEL (reference sequence). CDR3 protein: CASSLAGDHEQYF. The CDR3 DNA sequence: TGTGCCAGCAGCCTAGCGGGAGACCACGAGCAGTACTTC.

This clone was found once. The chain carries TRBV13 and TRBJ1-2; the match to TRBD1 covers 8 bases. From germline, CDR1 is PRHDT and CDR2 FYEKMQ (reference sequence). The CDR3 has 13 amino acids. Losses at the gene ends were 4 bases for V and 8 bases for J; bases not matched to a gene: 6. CDR3 protein: CASSYGQGLGYTF. DNA of the CDR3: TGTGCCAGCAGCTACGGACAGGGACTCGGCTACACCTTC.

V gene TRBV4-2 combines with J gene TRBJ2-7, with 9 bases matching TRBD1. J lost 2 bases, V lost 3 bases, and 17 bases had no gene match. This CDR3 comprises 19 residues. Germline loops: CDR1 LGHNA, CDR2 YNFKEQ. Written as DNA, the CDR3 is TGTGCCAGCAGCCACCTCCCCCAAATTCCCGGGACAGGGCCCTACGAGCAGTACTTC. This encodes CASSHLPQIPGTGPYEQYF.

The chain uses TRBV5-1 and TRBJ2-1, with 9 bases that match TRBD2. V lost 0 bases, J lost 3 bases, and 4 bases stayed unmatched. The CDR3 is made up of 16 amino acids. Germline lookup yields CDR1 SGHRS and CDR2 YFSETQ. This chain's CDR3 is CASSLGGAGGYNEQFF. Here the CDR3 DNA reads TGCGCCAGCAGCTTGGGGGGAGCGGGAGGCTACAATGAGCAGTTCTTC.

This chain connects TRBV15 to TRBJ2-5; 9 bases fit TRBD1. Germline V gene lookup returns CDR1 LNHNV and CDR2 YYDKDF (reference sequence). With V trimmed by 1 base and J by 5 bases, 11 bases remained unmatched. The CDR3 runs 17 residues. The CDR3 is CATSRGPYRGLRETQYF. The CDR3 DNA reads TGTGCCACCAGCAGAGGTCCCTACAGGGGGCTTCGTGAGACCCAGTACTTC.

This clone was found once. This chain links TRBV3-1 (or the pseudogene TRBV3-2) with TRBJ1-2, with 7 bases identical to TRBD1. The CDR3 runs to 13 residues. Germline values: CDR1 LGHDT, CDR2 YNNKEL (reference sequence). V shed 4 bases and J 3 bases; nucleotides not matched to a gene: 2. This CDR3 reads CASSLRGDYGYTF. Written as DNA, the CDR3 is TGTGCCAGCAGCCTCAGGGGGGACTATGGCTACACCTTC.

This clone was observed a handful of times. The chain uses TRBV19 and TRBJ1-2, with 9 bases aligning to TRBD1. V dropped 5 bases and J dropped 4; count of bases not matched to a gene: 5. The CDR3 consists of 14 residues. Per germline, CDR1 LNHDA and CDR2 SQIVND (reference sequence). CDR3 sequence: CASSAWDRAYGYTF. The CDR3 region has the DNA TGTGCCAGTAGTGCCTGGGACAGGGCCTATGGCTACACCTTC.

The chain couples TRBV19 to TRBJ2-2; TRBD1 is a possible D gene (6 bases). Germline-derived CDR1 and CDR2 are LNHDA and SQIVND (reference sequence). The V gene lost 4 bases and the J gene lost 4 bases, with 13 bases spanning the gap. The CDR3 extends over 15 amino acids. The CDR3 reads CASSTEPQGTGELFF. The DNA of the CDR3 is TGTGCCAGTAGTACCGAGCCACAGGGCACCGGGGAGCTGTTTTTT. The full variable domain, completed using reference TRBV19 and TRBJ2-2, is DGGITQSPKYLFRKEGQNVTLSCEQNLNHDAMYWYRQDPGQGLRLIYYSQIVNDFQKGDIAEGYSVSREKKESFPLTVTSAQKNPTAFYLCASSTEPQGTGELFFGEGSRLTVL.

This clone was seen once. V usage is TRBV18 and J usage is TRBJ2-7, with 14 bases matching TRBD2. Germline-derived CDR1 and CDR2 are KGHSH and LQKENI. V trimming: 4 bases; J trimming: 6 bases; junction bases outside the gene matches: 11. This CDR3 has 17 amino acids. The chain's CDR3 is CASSRVPGLAGEAEQYF. Written as DNA, the CDR3 is TGTGCCAGCTCACGCGTTCCGGGACTAGCGGGAGAGGCCGAGCAGTACTTC.

The gene calls are TRBV7-9 and TRBJ1-5; 7 bases line up with TRBD1. J was trimmed by 11 bases and V by 1 base; bases with no gene match: 11. CDR3 length: 15 residues. Germline V gene sequence: CDR1 SEHNR, CDR2 FQNEAQ (reference sequence). The CDR3 loop reads CASSLGRTGQGAQHF. The CDR3 coding sequence is TGTGCCAGCAGCTTAGGGCGGACAGGTCAAGGGGCCCAGCATTTT. Using reference TRBV7-9 and TRBJ1-5 for the parts outside the CDR3, the full variable domain is DTGVSQNPRHKITKRGQNVTFRCDPISEHNRLYWYRQTLGQGPEFLTYFQNEAQLEKSRLLSDRFSAERPKGSFSTLEIQRTEQGDSAMYLCASSLGRTGQGAQHFGDGTRLSIL.

The genes are TRBV4-3 and TRBJ2-1; D is uncertain. Germline V gene data show CDR1 as LGHNA and CDR2 as YSLEER. V gave up 4 bases and J gave up 5 bases, with 12 bases separating them. The CDR3 spans 14 residues. In DNA, the CDR3 is TGCGCCAGCAGCCCTGACTCTAATAACAATGAGCAGTTCTTC. Its protein product is CASSPDSNNNEQFF.

The table lists this clone with many counts. The V gene is TRBV6-2 or TRBV6-3, the J gene TRBJ2-1; 9 bases align to TRBD2. Germline CDR1 reads MNHEY; CDR2 reads SVGEGT. The CDR3 has 17 amino acids. After removal of 0 bases from V and 3 bases from J, the junction contained 6 bases not matched to a gene. The CDR3 region is CASSYSPLAGIYNEQFF. As DNA, the CDR3 is TGTGCCAGCAGTTACTCCCCCCTAGCGGGGATCTACAATGAGCAGTTCTTC.

The rearrangement uses TRBV6-5 and TRBJ2-7; TRBD1 agrees at 10 bases. The CDR3 covers 14 residues. Germline V gene sequence: CDR1 MNHEY, CDR2 SVGAGI. With V trimmed by 5 bases and J by 4 bases, 5 bases remained unmatched. The DNA of the CDR3 is TGTGCCAGCAGTCCCGGGACAGGGGTTTACGAGCAGTACTTC. It translates to CASSPGTGVYEQYF.

The V gene is TRBV5-1, the J gene TRBJ1-6; TRBD1 agrees at 7 bases. CDR1 SGHRS and CDR2 YFSETQ come from the germline V gene. The CDR3 loop spans 16 amino acids. The J segment lost 7 bases and the V segment lost 4 bases, leaving 11 bases of the junction unmatched. CDR3 loop: CASSAAGTALNSPLHF. As DNA, the CDR3 is TGCGCCAGCAGCGCTGCCGGGACAGCTTTGAATTCACCCCTCCACTTT.

This rearrangement joins TRBV7-6 to TRBJ1-3; 7 nucleotides agree with TRBD1. Germline V gives CDR1 SGHVS, CDR2 FNYEAQ. J lost 0 bases, V lost 1 base, and 0 bases had no gene match. The CDR3 runs 15 residues. The CDR3 sequence is CASSLDRGSGNTIYF. DNA of the CDR3: TGTGCCAGCAGCTTAGACAGGGGCTCTGGAAACACCATATATTTT.

This clone turned up a few times. The genes are TRBV30 and TRBJ2-5, with D perhaps TRBD1 (6 bases). Trimming shortened V by 2 bases and J by 5 bases, and 15 bases separated the two germline ends. The CDR3 is made up of 14 amino acids. Germline-derived CDR1 and CDR2 are GTSNPN and SVGIG (reference sequence). As DNA, the CDR3 is TGTGCCTGGAGTATGACAGGCCGTGGGGAGACCCAGTACTTC. It specifies CAWSMTGRGETQYF.

This chain joins TRBV10-1 and TRBJ1-2; D uncertain. The V gene's germline CDR1 is WNHNN and CDR2 SYGVQD (reference sequence). V was trimmed by 8 bases and J by 8 bases, leaving 3 bases between them. This CDR3 has 8 residues. This chain's CDR3 is CASLGYTF. DNA of the CDR3: TGCGCCAGCCTGGGCTACACCTTC.

This chain joins TRBV5-5 and TRBJ2-7, with 12 bases lining up with TRBD2. Germline-derived CDR1 and CDR2 are SGHKS and YYEKEE (reference sequence). The ends lost 4 bases at V and 4 bases at J; junction bases unmatched: 3. CDR3 length: 14 amino acids. The CDR3 here is CASSLAGGPYEQYF. The CDR3 nucleotides are TGTGCCAGCAGCCTAGCGGGGGGGCCTTACGAGCAGTACTTC.

V gene TRBV5-8 combines with J gene TRBJ1-1; 8 positions match TRBD1. The germline V gene encodes CDR1 SGHTS and CDR2 YDEGEE. This CDR3 spans 15 amino acids. The ends lost 5 bases at V and 0 bases at J; junction bases unmatched: 6. The CDR3 DNA is TGTGCCAGCAGAAACTCAGGGGGCCTGAACACTGAAGCTTTCTTT. It is translated as CASRNSGGLNTEAFF.

The chain is built from TRBV20-1 and TRBJ2-1, with unresolved D. Trimming removed 8 bases at V and 6 bases at J, with 11 bases between. The CDR3 covers 11 residues. Germline CDR1 and CDR2: DFQATT and SNEGSKA (reference sequence). The CDR3 sequence is CSTATPNEQFF. CDR3 bases: TGCAGTACCGCCACACCCAATGAGCAGTTCTTC.

The gene calls are TRBV5-1 and TRBJ2-3; 8 bases are shared with TRBD1. Germline-derived CDR1 and CDR2 are SGHRS and YFSETQ. With 4 bases clipped from V and 5 bases from J, the junction kept 15 bases outside the gene matches. This CDR3 region has 17 residues. The CDR3 DNA follows: TGCGCCAGCAGCCCTATCGCAGGGGGCGCAGGACGAGATACGCAGTATTTT. The encoded protein is CASSPIAGGAGRDTQYF. Full variable domain (remainder filled in from reference TRBV5-1 and TRBJ2-3): KAGVTQTPRYLIKTRGQQVTLSCSPISGHRSVSWYQQTPGQGLQFLFEYFSETQRNKGNFPGRFSGRQFSNSRSEMNVSTLELGDSALYLCASSPIAGGAGRDTQYFGPGTRLTVL.

The CDR3 DNA sequence: TGCGCCAGCAGCCTTTACCGGGACAACTACAATGAGCAGTTCTTC. Translation: CASSLYRDNYNEQFF. The chain links TRBV4-3 to TRBJ2-1; possibly TRBD1 for D (6 bases). The CDR3 runs 15 residues. The V end lost 4 bases, the J end lost 3 bases, and 13 bases lay between the germline ends. Germline lookup yields CDR1 LGHNA and CDR2 YSLEER.

This chain joins TRBV28 and TRBJ1-1; 8 bases agree with TRBD1. V was clipped by 2 bases and J by 6 bases; unmatched bases: 5. The CDR3 totals 14 residues. The germline CDR1 and CDR2 sequences are MDHEN and SYDVKM. DNA of the CDR3: TGTGCCAGCAGTTTAGGGCGACAGGGGTCTGAAGCTTTCTTT. This translates into CASSLGRQGSEAFF.

This clone came up many times. This CDR3 reads CASRHDRNNQPQHF. The CDR3 DNA is TGTGCCAGCAGGCACGACAGGAACAATCAGCCCCAGCATTTT. The V and J genes are TRBV2 and TRBJ1-5; tentative D call: TRBD1 (6 bases). Between the trimmed V and J ends, which lost 6 bases and 3 bases, there was a span of 12 bases. The CDR3 totals 14 residues. From germline, CDR1 is SNHLY and CDR2 FYNNEI.

The chain links TRBV7-2 to TRBJ1-1; possible D gene TRBD1, 6 bases. CDR3 length: 16 amino acids. With 6 bases removed from V and 4 bases from J, the gap between germline ends came to 21 bases. CDR1 is SGHTA and CDR2 is FQGNSA in the germline V gene. CDR3 sequence (DNA): TGTGCCAGCAGTCACGCCGCAACAGGGACGAGCACTGAAGCTTTCTTT. Amino acid sequence: CASSHAATGTSTEAFF.

The chain links TRBV12-3 or TRBV12-4 to TRBJ1-1; D remains unclear. This CDR3 is 12 amino acids long. Deletions cut 3 bases from V and 6 bases from J, with 8 bases between. In DNA form, the CDR3 reads TGTGCCAGCAGTTTCTGGGGAGCTGAAGCTTTCTTT. Translation gives CASSFWGAEAFF.

The count of this clone is one. The chain recombines TRBV6-5 with TRBJ1-2; D gene unclear. The CDR3 runs to 12 residues. V was trimmed by 0 bases and J by 7 bases, leaving 6 bases between them. The germline V gene has CDR1 MNHEY and CDR2 SVGAGI. The CDR3 sequence is CASSYSAGGYTF. The CDR3 DNA sequence: TGTGCCAGCAGTTACTCGGCGGGTGGCTACACCTTC.